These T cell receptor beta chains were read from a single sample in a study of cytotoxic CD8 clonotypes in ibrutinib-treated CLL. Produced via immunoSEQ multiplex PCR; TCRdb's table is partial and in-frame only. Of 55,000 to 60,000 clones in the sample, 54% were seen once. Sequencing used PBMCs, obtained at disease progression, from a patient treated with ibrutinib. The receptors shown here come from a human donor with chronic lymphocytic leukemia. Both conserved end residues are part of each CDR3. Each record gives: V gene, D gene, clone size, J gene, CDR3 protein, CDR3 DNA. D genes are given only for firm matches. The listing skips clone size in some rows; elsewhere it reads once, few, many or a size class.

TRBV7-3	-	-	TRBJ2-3	CASSPGTRQNTQYF	TGTGCCAGCAGCCCAGGGACCAGGCAAAATACGCAGTATTTT
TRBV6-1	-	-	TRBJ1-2	CASEGGAIDGYTF	TGTGCCAGCGAGGGGGGAGCAATCGATGGCTACACCTTC
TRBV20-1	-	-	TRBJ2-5	CSAIRETTQYF	TGCAGTGCAATAAGGGAGACGACCCAGTACTTC
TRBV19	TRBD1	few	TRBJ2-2	CASIGTGTTGELFF	TGTGCCAGTATTGGGACAGGGACCACCGGGGAGCTGTTTTTT
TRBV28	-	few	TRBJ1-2	CASRRTGTFYGYTF	TGTGCCAGCAGACGGACCGGGACATTCTATGGCTACACCTTC
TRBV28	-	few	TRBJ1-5	CASSFGQPQHF	TGTGCCAGCAGTTTTGGTCAGCCCCAGCATTTT
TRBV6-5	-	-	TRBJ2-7	CASSPGSFGPLEQYF	TGTGCCAGCAGTCCGGGGTCCTTCGGCCCCCTCGAGCAGTACTTC
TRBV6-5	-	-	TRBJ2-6	CASSYLSSGANVLTF	TGTGCCAGCAGTTACCTGTCCTCTGGGGCCAACGTCCTGACTTTC
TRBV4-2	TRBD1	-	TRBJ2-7	CASSHARGDRGLPYEQYF	TGTGCCAGCAGCCACGCTAGGGGAGACAGGGGTCTGCCCTACGAGCAGTACTTC
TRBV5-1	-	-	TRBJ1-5	CASSAGGKDQPQHF	TGCGCCAGCAGCGCCGGGGGCAAGGATCAGCCCCAGCATTTT
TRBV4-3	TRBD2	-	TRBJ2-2	CASSLAGVSGELFF	TGCGCCAGCAGCCTAGCGGGAGTATCCGGGGAGCTGTTTTTT
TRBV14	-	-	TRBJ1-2	CASSSQGSYGYTF	TGTGCCAGCAGCTCTCAGGGGTCCTATGGCTACACCTTC
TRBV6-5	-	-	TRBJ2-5	CASSYSHGRRETQYF	TGTGCCAGCAGTTACTCGCATGGTAGGCGGGAGACCCAGTACTTC
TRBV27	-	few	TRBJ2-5	CASSPMGPFGETQYF	TGTGCCAGCAGCCCTATGGGACCCTTCGGAGAGACCCAGTACTTC
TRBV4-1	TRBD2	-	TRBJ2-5	CASSQVRGVQETQYF	TGCGCCAGCAGCCAAGTACGGGGGGTCCAAGAGACCCAGTACTTC
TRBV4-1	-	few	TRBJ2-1	CARSGNEQFF	TGCGCCAGGTCGGGCAATGAGCAGTTCTTC
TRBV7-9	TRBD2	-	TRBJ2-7	CASSYGGLAGIDEQYF	TGTGCCAGCAGCTACGGAGGGCTAGCGGGAATAGACGAGCAGTACTTC
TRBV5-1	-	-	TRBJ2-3	CASSATLSTDTQYF	TGCGCCAGCAGTGCGACATTGAGCACAGATACGCAGTATTTT
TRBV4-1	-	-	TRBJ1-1	CASSQDSVRGNTEAFF	TGCGCCAGCAGCCAAGATAGTGTCAGGGGGAACACTGAAGCTTTCTTT
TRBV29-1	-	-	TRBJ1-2	CSVTDSKEGYTF	TGCAGCGTTACCGACAGTAAAGAGGGCTACACCTTC
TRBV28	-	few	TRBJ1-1	CASSLLWGRGTEAFF	TGTGCCAGCAGTTTACTTTGGGGTAGGGGTACTGAAGCTTTCTTT
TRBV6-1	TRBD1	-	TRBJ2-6	CASSTGGSGANVLTF	TGTGCCAGCAGTACAGGGGGCTCTGGGGCCAACGTCCTGACTTTC
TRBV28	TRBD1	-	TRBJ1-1	CASRRGTANTEAFF	TGTGCCAGCAGACGGGGGACAGCGAACACTGAAGCTTTCTTT
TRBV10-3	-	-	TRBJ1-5	CAISEGDQPQHF	TGTGCCATCAGTGAGGGAGATCAGCCCCAGCATTTT
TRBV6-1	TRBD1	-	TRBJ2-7	CASTTRTGGSYEQYF	TGTGCCAGCACCACCCGGACAGGGGGCTCCTACGAGCAGTACTTC
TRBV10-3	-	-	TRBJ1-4	CAISAGNTNEKLFF	TGTGCCATCAGTGCCGGGAACACTAATGAAAAACTGTTTTTT
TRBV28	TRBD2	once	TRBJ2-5	CASSFLYNSGSSETQYF	TGTGCCAGCAGTTTTCTCTATAATAGCGGGAGTAGTGAGACCCAGTACTTC
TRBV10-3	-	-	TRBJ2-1	CAIRSRGSSYNEQFF	TGTGCCATCAGATCGAGGGGGAGCTCCTACAATGAGCAGTTCTTC
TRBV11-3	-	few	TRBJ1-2	CASSYDIQGGGYTF	TGTGCCAGCAGCTACGACATACAGGGCGGCGGCTACACCTTC
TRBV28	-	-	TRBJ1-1	CASVRESTEAFF	TGTGCCAGCGTCCGGGAGAGCACTGAAGCTTTCTTT
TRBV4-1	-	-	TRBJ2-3	CASSSSHEYTDTQYF	TGCGCCAGCAGCTCAAGTCACGAGTACACAGATACGCAGTATTTT
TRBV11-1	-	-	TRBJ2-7	CASSEPQGVHEQYF	TGTGCCAGCAGCGAACCCCAGGGTGTCCACGAGCAGTACTTC
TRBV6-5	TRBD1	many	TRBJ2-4	CASSSGQGLFMDIQYF	TGTGCCAGCAGTTCCGGACAGGGCTTATTTATGGACATTCAGTACTTC
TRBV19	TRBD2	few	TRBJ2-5	CASSNSGGALETQYF	TGTGCCAGTAGTAATAGCGGGGGGGCCTTGGAGACCCAGTACTTC
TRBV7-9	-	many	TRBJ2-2	CASSLQGTGELFF	TGTGCCAGCAGCTTACAGGGCACCGGGGAGCTGTTTTTT
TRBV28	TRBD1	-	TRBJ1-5	CASSWTGPLQPQHF	TGTGCCAGCAGTTGGACAGGCCCTTTGCAGCCCCAGCATTTT
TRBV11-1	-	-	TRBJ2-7	CASSSFPGGEQYF	TGTGCCAGCAGCTCGTTCCCCGGCGGCGAGCAGTACTTC
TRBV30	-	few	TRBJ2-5	CAWSDGGWTQYF	TGTGCCTGGAGTGATGGCGGGTGGACCCAGTACTTC
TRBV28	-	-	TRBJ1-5	CASLQGSGSYSNQPQHF	TGTGCCAGCCTACAAGGGTCCGGCTCATATAGCAATCAGCCCCAGCATTTT
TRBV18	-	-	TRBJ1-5	CASSPVPKVDQPQHF	TGTGCCAGCTCACCAGTCCCGAAGGTTGATCAGCCCCAGCATTTT
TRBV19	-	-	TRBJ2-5	CASSPPRGQETQYF	TGTGCCAGTAGTCCCCCGAGGGGGCAAGAGACCCAGTACTTC
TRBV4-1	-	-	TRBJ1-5	CASSQGGFQPQHF	TGCGCCAGCAGCCAAGGGGGATTTCAGCCCCAGCATTTT
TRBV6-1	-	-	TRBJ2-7	CASLVQEAYEQYF	TGTGCCAGCTTGGTACAGGAAGCCTACGAGCAGTACTTC
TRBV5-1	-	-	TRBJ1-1	CASSLLGARNTEAFF	TGCGCCAGCAGCTTGTTGGGGGCAAGGAACACTGAAGCTTTCTTT
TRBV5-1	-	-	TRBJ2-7	CASSRQIERGYEQYF	TGCGCCAGCAGCCGTCAGATTGAGAGGGGCTACGAGCAGTACTTC
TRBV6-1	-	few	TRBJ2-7	CASSEAGEQYF	TGTGCCAGCAGTGAAGCAGGCGAGCAGTACTTC
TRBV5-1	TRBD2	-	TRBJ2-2	CASSLAGGTGELFF	TGCGCCAGCAGCTTGGCCGGGGGGACCGGGGAGCTGTTTTTT
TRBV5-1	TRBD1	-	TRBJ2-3	CASSLQGLGATSTDTQYF	TGCGCCAGCAGCTTACAGGGGCTAGGGGCTACTAGCACAGATACGCAGTATTTT
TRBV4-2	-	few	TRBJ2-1	CASSQTRDEQFF	TGTGCCAGCAGCCAAACCAGGGATGAGCAGTTCTTC
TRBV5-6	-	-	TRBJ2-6	CASSHGWVSLSGANVLTF	TGTGCCAGCAGCCACGGGTGGGTCTCACTCTCTGGGGCCAACGTCCTGACTTTC
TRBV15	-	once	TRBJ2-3	CATSRDILKGADTQYF	TGTGCCACCAGCAGAGATATACTTAAGGGCGCAGATACGCAGTATTTT
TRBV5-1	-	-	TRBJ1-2	CASSTGPEVNYGYTF	TGCGCCAGCAGCACCGGGCCTGAGGTTAACTATGGCTACACCTTC
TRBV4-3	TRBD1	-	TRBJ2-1	CASSQRTGAIYNEQFF	TGCGCCAGCAGCCAACGTACAGGGGCAATCTACAATGAGCAGTTCTTC
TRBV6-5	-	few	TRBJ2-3	CASSYRRATDTQYF	TGTGCCAGCAGTTATAGAAGGGCAACAGATACGCAGTATTTT
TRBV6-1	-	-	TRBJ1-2	CASRGLGRGVYGYTF	TGTGCCAGCAGGGGGCTGGGCAGGGGCGTCTATGGCTACACCTTC
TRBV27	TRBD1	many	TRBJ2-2	CASSQTDRGYTGELFF	TGTGCCAGCAGTCAGACCGACAGGGGGTACACCGGGGAGCTGTTTTTT
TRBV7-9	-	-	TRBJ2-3	CASSSIGTDTQYF	TGTGCCAGCAGCTCAATCGGCACAGATACGCAGTATTTT